Listed below are T cell receptor beta chains from one sample, sequenced in a study of T cells in Graves' hyperthyroidism and ophthalmopathy. MiXCR was run by TCRdb on the multiplex PCR reads, yielding one entry per CDR3 protein. This sample yields fewer than 650,000 distinct CDR3 sequences, of which 14% to 15% are seen a single time; around 4.5% belongs to the top ten. Source material: blood. The origin of the receptors is a woman between 35 and 50 years old with Graves' ophthalmopathy. The CDR3 runs from the conserved cysteine through the conserved F or W. The order of the fields is clone size, V gene, D gene, J gene, CDR3 DNA, CDR3 protein. A D gene is named only where the DNA matches it firmly. Clone size, where shown, is once, few, many, or a class for clones that have expanded.

once	TRBV11-2	NA	TRBJ1-2	TGTGCCAGCAGCTTATGGGAGGGGACTAACTATGGCTACACCTTC	CASSLWEGTNYGYTF
many	TRBV20-1	NA	TRBJ2-7	TGCAGTGCTAGTCAGGAGGAGCTGCGTCCCTACGAGCAGTACTTC	CSASQEELRPYEQYF
many	TRBV6-2/TRBV6-3	NA	TRBJ1-5	TGTGCCAGCAGTTGGGGGGACTCGTCGCTGCCCCAGCATTTT	CASSWGDSSLPQHF
many	TRBV11-2	TRBD1	TRBJ2-7	TGTGCCAGCAGCTTATCGACAGGGAAGGGCCTCGAGCAGTACTTC	CASSLSTGKGLEQYF
NA	TRBV30	NA	TRBJ2-5	TGTGCCTGGAATTTACGGGGGTCCCTCCAAGAGACCCAGTACTTC	CAWNLRGSLQETQYF
many	TRBV11-1	TRBD2	TRBJ2-7	TGTGCCAGCAGCATAGGAGCGGGAGGGCCCTGGAACGAGCAGTACTTC	CASSIGAGGPWNEQYF
few	TRBV9	TRBD2	TRBJ2-5	TGTGCCAGCAGCCCCCGAAAGGGGAGGGTGGGGGAGGCCCAGTACTTC	CASSPRKGRVGEAQYF
many	TRBV6-1	TRBD2	TRBJ2-7	TGTGCCAGCATAGGTTGGTTGACTAGCGGGACATACGAGCAGTACTTC	CASIGWLTSGTYEQYF
few	TRBV20-1	NA	TRBJ2-2	TGCAGTGCTAGAGATCGCAGTGACGGGGAGCTGTTTTTT	CSARDRSDGELFF
NA	TRBV28	NA	TRBJ1-1	TGTGCCAGCAGTTTGGGCCGTCCGAACACTGAAGCTTTCTTT	CASSLGRPNTEAFF
NA	TRBV18	TRBD2	TRBJ2-4	TGTGCCAGCTCACCATATAGAACGGGAGGGCACAAAAACATTCAGTACTTC	CASSPYRTGGHKNIQYF
many	TRBV6-2/TRBV6-3	TRBD2	TRBJ2-3	TGTGCCAGCGCACATAGCGGGAGCTCGTCAGATACGCAGTATTTT	CASAHSGSSSDTQYF
NA	TRBV29-1	NA	TRBJ1-1	TGCAGCGCCGGGGGGGAAACTGAAGCTTTCTTT	CSAGGETEAFF
NA	TRBV30	NA	TRBJ1-3	TGTGCCTGGAGTTTAAGACAGACCGGCTCTGGAAACACCATATATTTT	CAWSLRQTGSGNTIYF
NA	TRBV11-2	NA	TRBJ2-7	TGTGCCAGCAGCTTAGTTTCATTTCGGCAGAGAAATTCCTACGAGCAGTACTTC	CASSLVSFRQRNSYEQYF
few	TRBV7-2	TRBD2	TRBJ2-7	TGTGCCAGCAGCTTAGGCCCTAGCGGAACCTACGAGCAGTACTTC	CASSLGPSGTYEQYF
many	TRBV5-5	TRBD1	TRBJ2-5	TGTGCCAGCAGCCGTGTGGGACAGGGCCACCAAGAGACCCAGTACTTC	CASSRVGQGHQETQYF
NA	TRBV20-1	NA	TRBJ2-2	TGCAGTGCTAGAGCTGCTTTCGGGGAGCTGTTTTTT	CSARAAFGELFF
many	TRBV12-3/TRBV12-4	NA	TRBJ1-2	TGTGCCAGCAGTCCCGGAGGGTACTATGGCTACACCTTC	CASSPGGYYGYTF
many	TRBV3-1	TRBD2	TRBJ2-7	TGTGCCAGCAGCCAGGGAGGGCCTTACGAGCAGTACTTC	CASSQGGPYEQYF
few	TRBV3-1	TRBD1	TRBJ1-1	TGTGCCAGCAGCCAAGGGCAGGGGGCAGGAGCTTTCTTT	CASSQGQGAGAFF
many	TRBV28	TRBD1	TRBJ1-5	TGTGCCAGCAGCAGAGGGGGCCAGCCCCAGCATTTT	CASSRGGQPQHF
many	TRBV13	NA	TRBJ2-2	TGTGCCAGCAGCGTTGGGGGAACCGGGACTCCAAGCACCGGGGAGCTGTTTTTT	CASSVGGTGTPSTGELFF
NA	TRBV29-1	NA	TRBJ2-5	TGCAGCAGGCGGAGAAAGACCCAGTACTTC	CSRRRKTQYF
many	TRBV5-6	TRBD1	TRBJ2-2	TGTGCCAGCAGCATGGACAGGCGGGTTAACACCGGGGAGCTGTTTTTT	CASSMDRRVNTGELFF
many	TRBV29-1	TRBD1	TRBJ1-1	TGCAGCGGGGACAGGGGTATAGGCACTGAAGCTTTCTTT	CSGDRGIGTEAFF
many	TRBV5-5	NA	TRBJ1-1	TGTGCCAGCAGCTGGGACCCACAGGGAGTAGGTTTCTTT	CASSWDPQGVGFF
NA	TRBV28	NA	TRBJ1-1	TGTGCCAGCAGTTTAGAATCCCTAGGGGCGAACACTGAAGCTTTCTTT	CASSLESLGANTEAFF
many	TRBV24-1	NA	TRBJ1-1	TGTGCCACCAGTGACCCGACTACGACTGAAGCTTTCTTT	CATSDPTTTEAFF
few	TRBV20-1	TRBD2	TRBJ2-7	TGCAGTGCTAGAGAGCCGGTAGCGGGACTCGAGCAGTACTTC	CSAREPVAGLEQYF
many	TRBV18	NA	TRBJ2-7	TGTGCCAGCTCACCCGACAGTTACTCCTACGAGCAGTACTTC	CASSPDSYSYEQYF
many	TRBV12-3/TRBV12-4	NA	TRBJ2-5	TGTGCCAGCAGTTTAGGCGAAGGGGAGACCCAGTACTTC	CASSLGEGETQYF
many	TRBV29-1	TRBD2	TRBJ2-7	TGCAGCGTTGAACTAGCGGTCTCCTACGAGCAGTACTTC	CSVELAVSYEQYF
NA	TRBV6-5	NA	TRBJ1-2	TGTGCCAGCAGTTACACCCTGAGAGGGTCAGGGTATGGCTACACCTTC	CASSYTLRGSGYGYTF
NA	TRBV19	NA	TRBJ1-5	TGTGCCAGTACCGAGGGGATTGGGAATCAGCCCCAGCATTTT	CASTEGIGNQPQHF
NA	TRBV3-1	NA	TRBJ1-3	TGTGCCAGCAGCCAAGACTCCCGCTCTGGAAACACCATATATTTT	CASSQDSRSGNTIYF
many	TRBV11-3	NA	TRBJ2-5	TGTGCCAGCAGCCCAGAATCCGCGCAAGAGACCCAGTACTTC	CASSPESAQETQYF
many	TRBV6-1	TRBD2	TRBJ2-5	TGTGCCAGCAGTGAAGAGGGAGGGTGGGAGACCCAGTACTTC	CASSEEGGWETQYF
many	TRBV28	TRBD1	TRBJ1-2	TGTGCCAGCAGTCCCCGAGGGACAGGGGGCCGTGGCTACACCTTC	CASSPRGTGGRGYTF
many	TRBV7-3	NA	TRBJ2-6	TGTGCCAGCAGCAAGGACAGGGCCAACGTCCTGACTTTC	CASSKDRANVLTF
many	TRBV7-8	NA	TRBJ1-1	TGTGCCAGCAGCCTACCTACCGGGGGCACTGAAGCTTTCTTT	CASSLPTGGTEAFF
NA	TRBV15	NA	TRBJ1-1	TGTGCCACCAGCAGGTGGGGGGCGGGTCAGTCTAAAGCTTTCTTT	CATSRWGAGQSKAFF
many	TRBV11-3	NA	TRBJ2-7	TGTGCCAGCAGCTATGGACAGCTCTACGAGCAGTACTTC	CASSYGQLYEQYF
many	TRBV30	NA	TRBJ1-2	TGTGCCTGGAGTGTGGCGGGGGTGGATGGCTACACCTTC	CAWSVAGVDGYTF
NA	TRBV27	NA	TRBJ1-5	TGTGCCAGCAGCCCAGGGGCAGGGATGGGCAATCAGCCCCAGCATTTT	CASSPGAGMGNQPQHF
many	TRBV19	TRBD1	TRBJ2-2	TGTGCCAGTAGCCCGCCCCCCCGGACAGGGGTATGGACCGGGGAGCTGTTTTTT	CASSPPPRTGVWTGELFF